This TCR beta chain came from a study of blood T cell repertoires in COVID-19 (dated by TCRdb to 2018 to 2021). In the study overall: Samples covering the acute and convalescent phases of COVID-19 were provided by collaborators in the United States, Italy and Spain. Where HLA class I and class II types were available, the types were taken from metadata supplied by the sample provider, not from assay-based typing. The material from the prospective study consisted of cDNA or gDNA derived from T cells, B-cell-depleted T cells, or PBMCs. A freely available public database, intended as a resource for researchers studying the immune response to SARS-CoV-2, is where the repertoires were released. Subjects who had been exposed to COVID-19, were actively infected with it, or had recovered from it provided the deeply sampled blood TCRbeta repertoires that made up the dataset. Nearly every sample came with metadata listing a de-identified subject ID, COVID-19 status, age in years and sex. Samples came from the ongoing ImmuneRACE study (first 160 participants) plus 1,254 subjects from 6 global collaborators. Summary of the overall study and its limitations: Clinical and demographic metadata were provided uncurated, with the amount varying by source and participant.

As to this clone: The specificity of this receptor is unknown. Base qualities are missing; no much larger clone stands one base away.

Enrolling through a virtual design, the prospective study's participants ranged in age from roughly 18 to 90 years and lived across some 23 United States geographic areas. Cohort assignment in the prospective study relied on participant-reported clinical history from a screening survey and a study questionnaire. Mobile phlebotomists in the prospective study collected whole blood, serum and a nasopharyngeal or oropharyngeal swab from every participant. Participants in the prospective study had the option to provide additional blood draws and questionnaires over a roughly 2-month period. Blood samples from the prospective study were shipped frozen or at room temperature prior to DNA extraction. The germline V gene (reference sequence) supplies CDR1 SGHNT and CDR2 YYREEE. Its CDR3 holds 14 amino acids, cysteine through phenylalanine. Only CDR3 DNA remains: 42 bases, in frame from the first base. Ends trimmed: V by 4 bases, J by 4 bases; bases unmatched to a gene: 3.

The immunoSEQ Assay, a bias-controlled multiplex PCR, was used to amplify TCRbeta CDR3 regions from genomic DNA. As for the authors' bioinformatics: Within the assay, amplification of reference gene primers was used to estimate how many nucleated cells each sample contained. To quantify the absolute abundance of each unique TCRbeta CDR3 rearrangement, sequence reads were collapsed and filtered. For each sample, productive Simpson clonality was calculated as the square root of Simpson's diversity index over productive rearrangements. What TCRdb holds here is the immuneACCESS table cut down to in-frame rearrangements. Part of the clones is not present; checked against another copy, under half of the missing clones reflect an unresolved V gene, and the others are unexplained. D and trimming were read from the DNA, whereas the V and J calls and clone size are those reported in that table. Counted in this sample were about 480,000 clones; about 85% of them appeared once. The top ten clonotypes cover about 2% of the sample.

In this chain, TRBV5-4 is recombined with TRBJ2-7; 12 of the junction bases match TRBD2. The source is a woman between 18 and 29 years old with acute COVID-19. Sequenced sample: PBMCs or T cells enriched from blood (not recorded which). The nucleotide sequence is TGTGCCAGCAGCCCGGGACTAGCGGGTTACGAGCAGTACTTC. The translation is CASSPGLAGYEQYF.